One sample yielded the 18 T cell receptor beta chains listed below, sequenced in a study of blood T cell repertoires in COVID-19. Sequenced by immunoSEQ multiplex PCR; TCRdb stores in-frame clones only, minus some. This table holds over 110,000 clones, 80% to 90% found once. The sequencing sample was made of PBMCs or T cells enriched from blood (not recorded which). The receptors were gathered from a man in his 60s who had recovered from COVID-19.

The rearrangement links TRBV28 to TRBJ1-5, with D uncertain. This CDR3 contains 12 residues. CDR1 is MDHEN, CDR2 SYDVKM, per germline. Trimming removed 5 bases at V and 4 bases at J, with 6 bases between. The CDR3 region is CASSRQNQPQHF. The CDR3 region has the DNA TGTGCCAGCAGTCGCCAGAATCAGCCCCAGCATTTT.

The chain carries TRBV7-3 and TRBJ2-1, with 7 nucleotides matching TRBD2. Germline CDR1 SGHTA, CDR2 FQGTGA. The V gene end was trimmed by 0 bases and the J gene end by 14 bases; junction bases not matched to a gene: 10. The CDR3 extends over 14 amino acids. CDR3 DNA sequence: TGTGCCAGCAGCTTAACGGGGACTACAAATTTGAAGTTCTTC. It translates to CASSLTGTTNLKFF.

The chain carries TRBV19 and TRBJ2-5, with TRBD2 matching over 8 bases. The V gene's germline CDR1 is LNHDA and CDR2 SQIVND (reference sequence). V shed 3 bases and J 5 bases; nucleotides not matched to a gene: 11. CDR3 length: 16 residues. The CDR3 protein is CASSIHRAGAGETQYF. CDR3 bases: TGTGCCAGTAGTATCCACCGAGCGGGAGCGGGTGAGACCCAGTACTTC. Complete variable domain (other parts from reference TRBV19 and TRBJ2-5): DGGITQSPKYLFRKEGQNVTLSCEQNLNHDAMYWYRQDPGQGLRLIYYSQIVNDFQKGDIAEGYSVSREKKESFPLTVTSAQKNPTAFYLCASSIHRAGAGETQYFGPGTRLLVL.

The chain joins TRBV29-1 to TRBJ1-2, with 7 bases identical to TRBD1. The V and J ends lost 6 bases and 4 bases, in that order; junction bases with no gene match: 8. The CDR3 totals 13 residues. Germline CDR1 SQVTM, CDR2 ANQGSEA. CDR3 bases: TGCAGCGTATTGGACAGGAACACCTATGGCTACACCTTC. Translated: CSVLDRNTYGYTF.

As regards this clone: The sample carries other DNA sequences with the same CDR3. CDR3 nucleotides: TGTGCCAGCAGCTTAACTAGCGGGTATAATGAGCAGTTCTTC. This gives the protein CASSLTSGYNEQFF. The chain employs TRBV7-6 and TRBJ2-1, with TRBD2 matching 9 bases. The V gene's germline CDR1 is SGHVS and CDR2 FNYEAQ. Trimming cost V 2 bases and J 7 bases; bases outside gene matches: 3. This CDR3 spans 14 amino acids. The variable domain in full, with the rest retrieved from reference TRBV7-6 and TRBJ2-1, is GAGVSQSPRYKVTKRGQDVALRCDPISGHVSLYWYRQALGQGPEFLTYFNYEAQQDKSGLPNDRFSAERPEGSISTLTIQRTEQRDSAMYRCASSLTSGYNEQFFGPGTRLTVL.

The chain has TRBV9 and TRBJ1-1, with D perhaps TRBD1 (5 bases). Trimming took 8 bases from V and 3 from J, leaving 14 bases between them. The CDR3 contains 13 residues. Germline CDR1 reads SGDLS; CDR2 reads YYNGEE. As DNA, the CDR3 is TGTGCCAGTGGGTGGACGGGGGACACTGAAGCTTTCTTT. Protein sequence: CASGWTGDTEAFF.

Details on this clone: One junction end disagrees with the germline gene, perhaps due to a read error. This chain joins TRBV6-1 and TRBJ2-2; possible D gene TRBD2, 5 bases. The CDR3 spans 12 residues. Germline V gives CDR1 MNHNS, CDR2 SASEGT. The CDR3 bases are TGTGTCAGCGCGGGGAACACCGGGGAGCTGTTTTTT. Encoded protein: CVSAGNTGELFF.

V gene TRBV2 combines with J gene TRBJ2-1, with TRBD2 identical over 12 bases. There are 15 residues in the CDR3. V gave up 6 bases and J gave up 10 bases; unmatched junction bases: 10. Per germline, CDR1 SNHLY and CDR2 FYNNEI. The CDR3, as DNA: TGTGCCAGCAGCAAACGACTAGCGGGAGTAAGGGAGCAGTTCTTC. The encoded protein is CASSKRLAGVREQFF.

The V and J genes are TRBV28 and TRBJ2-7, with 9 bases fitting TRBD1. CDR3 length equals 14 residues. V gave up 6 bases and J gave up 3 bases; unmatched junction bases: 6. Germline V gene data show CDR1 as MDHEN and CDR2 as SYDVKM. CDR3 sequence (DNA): TGTGCCAGCAGACCCGGGACAGGGTTCTACGAGCAGTACTTC. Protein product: CASRPGTGFYEQYF. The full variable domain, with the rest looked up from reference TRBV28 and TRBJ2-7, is DVKVTQSSRYLVKRTGEKVFLECVQDMDHENMFWYRQDPGLGLRLIYFSYDVKMKEKGDIPEGYSVSREKKERFSLILESASTNQTSMYLCASRPGTGFYEQYFGPGTRLTVT.

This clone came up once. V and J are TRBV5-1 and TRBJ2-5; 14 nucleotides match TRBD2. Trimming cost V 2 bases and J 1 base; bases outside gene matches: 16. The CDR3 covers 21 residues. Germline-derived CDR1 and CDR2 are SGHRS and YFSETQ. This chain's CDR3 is CASSFGSHPLGTSGGQETQYF. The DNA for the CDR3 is TGCGCCAGCAGCTTCGGCAGTCACCCTCTGGGGACTAGCGGGGGCCAAGAGACCCAGTACTTC.

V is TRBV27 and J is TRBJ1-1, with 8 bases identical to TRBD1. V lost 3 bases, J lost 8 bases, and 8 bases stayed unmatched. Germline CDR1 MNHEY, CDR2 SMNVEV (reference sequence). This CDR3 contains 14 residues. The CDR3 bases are TGTGCCAGCAGTTTCGGACAGGGTTTTAGCGAAGCTTTCTTT. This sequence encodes CASSFGQGFSEAFF.

CDR3 DNA sequence: TGCGCCAGCAGCTTGCGGGGGGCGCAAGAGACCCAGTACTTC. This sequence encodes CASSLRGAQETQYF. The rearrangement links TRBV5-1 to TRBJ2-5, with D possibly TRBD2 on 7 matching bases. Trimming removed 1 base from V and 2 bases from J, with 9 bases in between. Germline lookup yields CDR1 SGHRS and CDR2 YFSETQ. CDR3 length: 14 amino acids. The whole variable domain, filled in from reference TRBV5-1 and TRBJ2-5, reads KAGVTQTPRYLIKTRGQQVTLSCSPISGHRSVSWYQQTPGQGLQFLFEYFSETQRNKGNFPGRFSGRQFSNSRSEMNVSTLELGDSALYLCASSLRGAQETQYFGPGTRLLVL.

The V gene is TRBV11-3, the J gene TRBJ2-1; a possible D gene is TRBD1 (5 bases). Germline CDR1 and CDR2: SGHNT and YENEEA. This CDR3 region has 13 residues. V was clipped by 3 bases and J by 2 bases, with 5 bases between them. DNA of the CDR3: TGTGCCAGCAGCTTGGGGCCCTACAATGAGCAGTTCTTC. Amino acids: CASSLGPYNEQFF.

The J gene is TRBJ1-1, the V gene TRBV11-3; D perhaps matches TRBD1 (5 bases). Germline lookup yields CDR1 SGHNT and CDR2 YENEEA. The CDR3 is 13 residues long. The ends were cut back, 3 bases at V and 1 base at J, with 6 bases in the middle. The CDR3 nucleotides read TGTGCCAGCAGCTTCGGACAGAACACTGAAGCTTTCTTT. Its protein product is CASSFGQNTEAFF.

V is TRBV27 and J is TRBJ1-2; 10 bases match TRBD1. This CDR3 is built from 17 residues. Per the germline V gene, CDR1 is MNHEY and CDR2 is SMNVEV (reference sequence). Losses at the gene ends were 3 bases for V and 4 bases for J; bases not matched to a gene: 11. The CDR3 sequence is CASSLAGTGVNAYGYTF. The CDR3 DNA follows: TGTGCCAGCAGTTTGGCCGGGACAGGGGTCAACGCCTATGGCTACACCTTC.

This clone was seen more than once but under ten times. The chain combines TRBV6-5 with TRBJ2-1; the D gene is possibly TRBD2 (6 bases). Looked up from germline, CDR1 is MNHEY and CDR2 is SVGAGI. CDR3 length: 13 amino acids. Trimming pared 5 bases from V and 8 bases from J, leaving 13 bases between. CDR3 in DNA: TGTGCCAGCAGTAGCACTAGCAAAGATGAGCAGTTCTTC. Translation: CASSSTSKDEQFF.

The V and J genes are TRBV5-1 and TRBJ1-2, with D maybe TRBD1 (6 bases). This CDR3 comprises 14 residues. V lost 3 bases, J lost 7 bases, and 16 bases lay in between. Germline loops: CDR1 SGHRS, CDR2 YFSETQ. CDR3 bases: TGCGCCAGCAGCTCCCCCCCAGGGGCTGGTGGCTACACCTTC. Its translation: CASSSPPGAGGYTF.

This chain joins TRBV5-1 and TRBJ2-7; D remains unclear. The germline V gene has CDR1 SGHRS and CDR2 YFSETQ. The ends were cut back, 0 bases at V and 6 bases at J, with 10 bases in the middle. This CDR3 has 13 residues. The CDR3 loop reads CASSLDSTGEQYF. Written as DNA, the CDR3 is TGCGCCAGCAGCTTGGACTCGACGGGCGAGCAGTACTTC.